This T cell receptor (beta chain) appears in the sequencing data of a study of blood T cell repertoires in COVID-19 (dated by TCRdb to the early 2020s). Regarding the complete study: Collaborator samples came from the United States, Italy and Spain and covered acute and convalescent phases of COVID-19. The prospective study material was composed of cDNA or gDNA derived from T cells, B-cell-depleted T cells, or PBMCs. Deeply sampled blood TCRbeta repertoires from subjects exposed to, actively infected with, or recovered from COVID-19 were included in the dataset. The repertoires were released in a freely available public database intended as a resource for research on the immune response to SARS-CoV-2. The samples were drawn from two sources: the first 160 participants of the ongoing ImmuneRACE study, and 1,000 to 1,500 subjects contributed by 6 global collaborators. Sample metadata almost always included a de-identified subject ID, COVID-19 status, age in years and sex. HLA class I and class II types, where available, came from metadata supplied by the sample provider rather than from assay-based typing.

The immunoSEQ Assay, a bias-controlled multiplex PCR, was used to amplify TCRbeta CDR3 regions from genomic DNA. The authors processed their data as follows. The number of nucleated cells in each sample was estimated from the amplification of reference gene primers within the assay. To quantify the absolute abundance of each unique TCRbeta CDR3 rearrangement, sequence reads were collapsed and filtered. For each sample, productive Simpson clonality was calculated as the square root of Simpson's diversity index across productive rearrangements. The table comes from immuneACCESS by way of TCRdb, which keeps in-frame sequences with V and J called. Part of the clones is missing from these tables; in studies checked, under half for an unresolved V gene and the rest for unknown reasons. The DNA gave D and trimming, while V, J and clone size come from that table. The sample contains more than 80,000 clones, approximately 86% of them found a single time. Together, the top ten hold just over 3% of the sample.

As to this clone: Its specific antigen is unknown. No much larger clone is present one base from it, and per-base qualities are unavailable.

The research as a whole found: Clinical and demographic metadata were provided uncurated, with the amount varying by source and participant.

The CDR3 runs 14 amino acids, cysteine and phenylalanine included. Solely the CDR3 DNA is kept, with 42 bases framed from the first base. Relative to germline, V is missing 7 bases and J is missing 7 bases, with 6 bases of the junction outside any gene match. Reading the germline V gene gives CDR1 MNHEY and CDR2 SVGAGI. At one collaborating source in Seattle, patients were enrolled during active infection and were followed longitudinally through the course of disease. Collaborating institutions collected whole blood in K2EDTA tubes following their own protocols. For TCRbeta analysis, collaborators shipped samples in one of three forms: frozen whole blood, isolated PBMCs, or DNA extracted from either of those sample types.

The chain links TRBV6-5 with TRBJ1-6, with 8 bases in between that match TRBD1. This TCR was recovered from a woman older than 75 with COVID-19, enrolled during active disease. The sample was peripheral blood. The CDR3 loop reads CASTLRQGNSPLHF. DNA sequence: TGTGCCAGCACCTTACGACAGGGGAATTCACCCCTCCACTTT.